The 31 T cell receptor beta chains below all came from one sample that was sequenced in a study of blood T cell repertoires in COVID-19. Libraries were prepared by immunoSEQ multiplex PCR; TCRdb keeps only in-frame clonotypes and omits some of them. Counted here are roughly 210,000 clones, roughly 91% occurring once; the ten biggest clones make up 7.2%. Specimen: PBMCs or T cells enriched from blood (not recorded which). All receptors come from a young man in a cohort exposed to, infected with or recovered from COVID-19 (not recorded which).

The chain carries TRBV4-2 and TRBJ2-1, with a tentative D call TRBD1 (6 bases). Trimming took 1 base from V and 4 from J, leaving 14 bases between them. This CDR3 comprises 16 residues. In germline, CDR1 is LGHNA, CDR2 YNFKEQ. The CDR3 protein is CASSQVRQALYNEQFF. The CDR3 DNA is TGTGCCAGCAGCCAAGTAAGACAGGCCCTATACAATGAGCAGTTCTTC.

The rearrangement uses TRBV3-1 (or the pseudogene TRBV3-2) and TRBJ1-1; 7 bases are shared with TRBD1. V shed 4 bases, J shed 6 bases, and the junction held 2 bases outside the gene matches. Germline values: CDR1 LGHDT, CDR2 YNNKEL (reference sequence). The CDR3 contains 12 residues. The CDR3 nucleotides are TGTGCCAGCAGCCCTGGACAGGCTGAAGCTTTCTTT. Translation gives CASSPGQAEAFF.

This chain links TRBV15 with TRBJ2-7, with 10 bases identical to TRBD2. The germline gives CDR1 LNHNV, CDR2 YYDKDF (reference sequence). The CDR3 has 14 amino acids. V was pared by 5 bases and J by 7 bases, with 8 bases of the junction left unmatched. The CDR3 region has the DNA TGTGCCACCAGCTTAAGGACTAGCGGCAGGGAGCAGTACTTC. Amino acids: CATSLRTSGREQYF. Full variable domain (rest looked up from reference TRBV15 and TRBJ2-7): DAMVIQNPRYQVTQFGKPVTLSCSQTLNHNVMYWYQQKSSQAPKLLFHYYDKDFNNEADTPDNFQSRRPNTSFCFLDIRSPGLGDTAMYLCATSLRTSGREQYFGPGTRLTVT.

CDR3 sequence reads: CASSLSGLAGVYEQYF. CDR3 coding DNA: TGTGCCAGCAGTTTATCGGGACTAGCGGGAGTCTACGAGCAGTACTTC. J is TRBJ2-7 and V is TRBV27, with 14 nucleotides matching TRBD2. V lost 0 bases and J lost 3; bases outside the gene matches: 1. Germline V CDR1 and CDR2: MNHEY, SMNVEV (reference sequence). The CDR3 extends over 16 amino acids.

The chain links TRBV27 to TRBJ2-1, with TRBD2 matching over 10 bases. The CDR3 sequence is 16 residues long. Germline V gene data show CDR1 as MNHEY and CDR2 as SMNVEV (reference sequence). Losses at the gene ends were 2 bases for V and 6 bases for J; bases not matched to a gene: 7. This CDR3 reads CASSLAVVAGGNEQFF. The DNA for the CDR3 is TGTGCCAGCAGTTTAGCCGTGGTAGCGGGGGGCAATGAGCAGTTCTTC.

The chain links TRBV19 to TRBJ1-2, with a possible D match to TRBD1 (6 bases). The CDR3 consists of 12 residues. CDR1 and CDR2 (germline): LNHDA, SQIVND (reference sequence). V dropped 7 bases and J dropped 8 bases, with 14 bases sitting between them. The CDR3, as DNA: TGTGCCAGTACAAGGGGGGGATTCGGCTACACCTTC. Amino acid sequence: CASTRGGFGYTF.

The CDR3 here is CASSVTGGDTEAFF. The CDR3 DNA reads TGTGCCAGCAGTGTGACAGGGGGGGACACTGAAGCTTTCTTT. The chain couples TRBV7-9 to TRBJ1-1, with 9 nucleotides matching TRBD1. The J segment lost 3 bases and the V segment lost 6 bases, leaving 5 bases of the junction unmatched. Germline loops: CDR1 SEHNR, CDR2 FQNEAQ (reference sequence). CDR3 size: 14 residues. The complete variable domain, with remaining parts taken from reference TRBV7-9 and TRBJ1-1, reads DTGVSQNPRHKITKRGQNVTFRCDPISEHNRLYWYRQTLGQGPEFLTYFQNEAQLEKSRLLSDRFSAERPKGSFSTLEIQRTEQGDSAMYLCASSVTGGDTEAFFGQGTRLTVV.

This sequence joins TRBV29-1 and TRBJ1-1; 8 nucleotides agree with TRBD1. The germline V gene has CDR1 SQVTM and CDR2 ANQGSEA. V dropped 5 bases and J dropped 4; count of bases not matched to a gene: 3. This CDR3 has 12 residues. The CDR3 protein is CSVMTGATEAFF. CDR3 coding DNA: TGCAGCGTTATGACAGGGGCCACTGAAGCTTTCTTT.

CDR3 amino acids: CASRHDRVGTGELFF. In DNA form, the CDR3 reads TGTGCCAGCAGGCATGACAGGGTGGGCACCGGGGAGCTGTTTTTT. The chain recombines TRBV6-6 with TRBJ2-2, with 7 bases lining up with TRBD1. There are 15 residues in the CDR3. Trimming took 6 bases from V and 4 from J; bases not matched to a gene: 8. The germline V gene encodes CDR1 MNHNY and CDR2 SVGAGI (reference sequence).

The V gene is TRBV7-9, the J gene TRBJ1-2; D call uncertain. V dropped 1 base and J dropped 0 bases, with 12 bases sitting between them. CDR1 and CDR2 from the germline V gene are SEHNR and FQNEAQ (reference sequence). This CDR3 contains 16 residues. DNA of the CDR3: TGTGCCAGCAGCTTAGGTGCCCCGACAACTAACTATGGCTACACCTTC. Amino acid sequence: CASSLGAPTTNYGYTF.

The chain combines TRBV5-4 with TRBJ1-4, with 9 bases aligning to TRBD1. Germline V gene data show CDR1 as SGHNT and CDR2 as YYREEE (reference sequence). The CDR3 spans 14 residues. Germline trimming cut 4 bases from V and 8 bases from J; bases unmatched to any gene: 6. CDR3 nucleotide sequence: TGTGCCAGCAGCCCGGGACAGGGACGGGAAAAACTGTTTTTT. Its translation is CASSPGQGREKLFF.

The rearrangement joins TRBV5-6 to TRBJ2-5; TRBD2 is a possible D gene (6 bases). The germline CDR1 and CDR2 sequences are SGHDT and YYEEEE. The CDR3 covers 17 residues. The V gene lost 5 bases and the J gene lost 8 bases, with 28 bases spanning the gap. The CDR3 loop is CASSSTLTGLSKVTQYF. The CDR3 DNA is TGTGCCAGCAGTTCAACATTGACGGGACTCTCCAAGGTTACCCAGTACTTC. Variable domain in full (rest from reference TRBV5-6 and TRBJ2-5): DAGVTQSPTHLIKTRGQQVTLRCSPKSGHDTVSWYQQALGQGPQFIFQYYEEEERQRGNFPDRFSGHQFPNYSSELNVNALLLGDSALYLCASSSTLTGLSKVTQYFGPGTRLLVL.

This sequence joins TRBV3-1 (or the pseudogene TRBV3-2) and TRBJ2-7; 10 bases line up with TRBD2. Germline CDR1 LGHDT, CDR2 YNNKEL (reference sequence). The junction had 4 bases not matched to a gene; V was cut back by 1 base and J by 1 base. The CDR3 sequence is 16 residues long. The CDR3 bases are TGTGCCAGCAGCCAAGCAAGGACTAGCGGTTCCTACGAGCAGTACTTC. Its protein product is CASSQARTSGSYEQYF.

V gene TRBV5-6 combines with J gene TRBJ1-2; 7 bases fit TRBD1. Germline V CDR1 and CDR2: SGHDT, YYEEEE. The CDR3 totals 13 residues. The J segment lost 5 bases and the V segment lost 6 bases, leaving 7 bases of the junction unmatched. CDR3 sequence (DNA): TGTGCCAGCACTGACAGGGAAAAGTATGGCTACACCTTC. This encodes CASTDREKYGYTF.

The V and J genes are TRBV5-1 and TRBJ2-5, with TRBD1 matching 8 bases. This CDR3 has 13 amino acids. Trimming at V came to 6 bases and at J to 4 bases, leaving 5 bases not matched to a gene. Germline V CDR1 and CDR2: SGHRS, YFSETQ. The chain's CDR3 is CASTGGLGETQYF. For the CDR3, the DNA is TGCGCCAGCACAGGGGGCCTCGGAGAGACCCAGTACTTC.

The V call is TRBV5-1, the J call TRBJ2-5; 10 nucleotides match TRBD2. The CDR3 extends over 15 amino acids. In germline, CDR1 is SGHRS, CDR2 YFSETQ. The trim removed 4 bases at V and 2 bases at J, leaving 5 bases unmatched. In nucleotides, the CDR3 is TGCGCCAGCAGCGGTTGGACTAGCGGACAAGAGACCCAGTACTTC. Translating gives CASSGWTSGQETQYF. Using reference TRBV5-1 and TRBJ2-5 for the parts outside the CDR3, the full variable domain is KAGVTQTPRYLIKTRGQQVTLSCSPISGHRSVSWYQQTPGQGLQFLFEYFSETQRNKGNFPGRFSGRQFSNSRSEMNVSTLELGDSALYLCASSGWTSGQETQYFGPGTRLLVL.

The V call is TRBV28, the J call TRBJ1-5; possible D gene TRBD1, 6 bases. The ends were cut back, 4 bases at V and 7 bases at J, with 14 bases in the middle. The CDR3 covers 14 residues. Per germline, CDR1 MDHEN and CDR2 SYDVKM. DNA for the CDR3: TGTGCCAGCAGTTATGCAGGGGAGATACAGCCCCAGCATTTT. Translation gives CASSYAGEIQPQHF.

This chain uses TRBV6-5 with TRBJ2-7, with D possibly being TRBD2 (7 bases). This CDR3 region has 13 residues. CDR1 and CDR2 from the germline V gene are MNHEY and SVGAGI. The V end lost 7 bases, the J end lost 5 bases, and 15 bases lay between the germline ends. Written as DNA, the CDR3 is TGTGCCAGCACCGGGGGGCTTCACGACGAGCAGTACTTC. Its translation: CASTGGLHDEQYF.

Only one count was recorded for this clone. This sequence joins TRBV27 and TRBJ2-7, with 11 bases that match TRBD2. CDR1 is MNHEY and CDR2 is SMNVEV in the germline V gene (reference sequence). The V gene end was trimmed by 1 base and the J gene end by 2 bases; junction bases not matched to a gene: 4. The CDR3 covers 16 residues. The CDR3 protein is CASSLWLAGGAYEQYF. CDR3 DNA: TGTGCCAGCAGTTTATGGCTAGCGGGAGGTGCCTACGAGCAGTACTTC.

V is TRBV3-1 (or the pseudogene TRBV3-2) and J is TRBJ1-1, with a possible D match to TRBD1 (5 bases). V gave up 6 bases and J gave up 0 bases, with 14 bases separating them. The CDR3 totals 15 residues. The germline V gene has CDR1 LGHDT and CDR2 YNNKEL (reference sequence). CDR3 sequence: CASRVRGNLNTEAFF. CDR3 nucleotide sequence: TGTGCCAGCAGGGTACGGGGGAACCTGAACACTGAAGCTTTCTTT.

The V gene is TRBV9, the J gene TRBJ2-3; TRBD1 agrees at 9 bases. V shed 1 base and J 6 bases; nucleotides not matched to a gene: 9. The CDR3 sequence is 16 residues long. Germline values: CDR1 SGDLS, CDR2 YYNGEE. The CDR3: CASSVKDRGFGDTQYF. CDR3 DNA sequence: TGTGCCAGCAGCGTAAAGGACAGGGGATTCGGGGATACGCAGTATTTT.

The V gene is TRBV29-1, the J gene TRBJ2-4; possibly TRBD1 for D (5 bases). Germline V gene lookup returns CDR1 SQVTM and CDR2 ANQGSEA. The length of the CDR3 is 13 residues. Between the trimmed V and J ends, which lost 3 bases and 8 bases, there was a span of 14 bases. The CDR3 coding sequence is TGCAGCGTTGAGTTAGGACAAAGGGACATTCAGTACTTC. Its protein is CSVELGQRDIQYF. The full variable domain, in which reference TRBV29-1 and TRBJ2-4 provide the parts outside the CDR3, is SAVISQKPSRDICQRGTSLTIQCQVDSQVTMMFWYRQQPGQSLTLIATANQGSEATYESGFVIDKFPISRPNLTFSTLTVSNMSPEDSSIYLCSVELGQRDIQYFGAGTRLSVL.

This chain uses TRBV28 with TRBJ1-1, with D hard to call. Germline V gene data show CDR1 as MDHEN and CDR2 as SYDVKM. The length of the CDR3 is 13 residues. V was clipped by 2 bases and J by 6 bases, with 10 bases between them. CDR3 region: CASSLERLAEAFF. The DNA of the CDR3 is TGTGCCAGCAGTTTAGAGCGACTGGCTGAAGCTTTCTTT.

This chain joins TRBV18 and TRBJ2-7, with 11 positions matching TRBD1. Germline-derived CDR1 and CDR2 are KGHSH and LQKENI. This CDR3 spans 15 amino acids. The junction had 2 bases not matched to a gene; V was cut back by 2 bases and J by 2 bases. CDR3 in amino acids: CASSPGTGGTYEQYF. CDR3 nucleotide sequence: TGTGCCAGCTCACCAGGGACAGGGGGAACCTACGAGCAGTACTTC.

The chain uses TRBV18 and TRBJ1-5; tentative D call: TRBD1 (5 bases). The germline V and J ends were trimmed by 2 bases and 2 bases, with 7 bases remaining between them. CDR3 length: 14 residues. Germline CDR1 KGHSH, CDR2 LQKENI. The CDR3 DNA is TGTGCCAGCTCACCAGGGGCCGGCAATCAGCCCCAGCATTTT. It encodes CASSPGAGNQPQHF.

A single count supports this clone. CDR3 nucleotide sequence: TGTGCCAGCAGCCCATCGGGCGGGCGCTACAATGAGCAGTTCTTC. Its protein is CASSPSGGRYNEQFF. The chain is built from TRBV7-3 and TRBJ2-1; perhaps TRBD2 as D (5 bases). The CDR3 runs to 15 residues. The V gene lost 5 bases and the J gene lost 3 bases, with 14 bases spanning the gap. Germline loops: CDR1 SGHTA, CDR2 FQGTGA.

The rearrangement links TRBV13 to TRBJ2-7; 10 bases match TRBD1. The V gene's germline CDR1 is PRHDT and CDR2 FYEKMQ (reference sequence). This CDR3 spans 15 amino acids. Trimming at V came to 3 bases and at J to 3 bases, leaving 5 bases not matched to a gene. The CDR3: CASSFGRDRGYEQYF. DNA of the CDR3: TGTGCCAGCAGCTTTGGTCGGGACAGGGGCTACGAGCAGTACTTC.

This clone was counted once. The CDR3 region is CATSDLTGNQETQYF. CDR3 bases: TGTGCCACCAGTGACCTGACAGGGAACCAAGAGACCCAGTACTTC. The genes are TRBV24-1 and TRBJ2-5, with TRBD1 matching over 7 bases. This CDR3 has 15 amino acids. Germline assignment: CDR1 KGHDR and CDR2 SFDVKD. The J segment lost 0 bases and the V segment lost 4 bases, leaving 4 bases of the junction unmatched.

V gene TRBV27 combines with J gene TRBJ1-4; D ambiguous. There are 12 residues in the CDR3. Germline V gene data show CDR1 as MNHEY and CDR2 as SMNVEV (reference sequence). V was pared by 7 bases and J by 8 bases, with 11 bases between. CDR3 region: CASMNRGEKLFF. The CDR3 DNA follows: TGTGCCAGCATGAACCGAGGGGAAAAACTGTTTTTT.

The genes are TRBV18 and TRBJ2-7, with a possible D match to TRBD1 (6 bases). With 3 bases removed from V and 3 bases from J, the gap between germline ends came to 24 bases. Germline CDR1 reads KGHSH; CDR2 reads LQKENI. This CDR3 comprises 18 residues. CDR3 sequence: CASSPSRTDFGQGYEQYF. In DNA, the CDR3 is TGTGCCAGCTCACCTAGCCGGACAGATTTCGGTCAAGGCTACGAGCAGTACTTC. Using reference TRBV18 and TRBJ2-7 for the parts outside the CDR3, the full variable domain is NAGVMQNPRHLVRRRGQEARLRCSPMKGHSHVYWYRQLPEEGLKFMVYLQKENIIDESGMPKERFSAEFPKEGPSILRIQQVVRGDSAAYFCASSPSRTDFGQGYEQYFGPGTRLTVT.

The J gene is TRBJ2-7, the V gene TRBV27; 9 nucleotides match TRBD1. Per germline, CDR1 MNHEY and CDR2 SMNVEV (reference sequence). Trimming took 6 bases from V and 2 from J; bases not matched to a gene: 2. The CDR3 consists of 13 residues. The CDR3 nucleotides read TGTGCCAGCAGCAGGACAGGGGCCTACGAGCAGTACTTC. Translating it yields CASSRTGAYEQYF.